This T cell receptor beta chain was identified in a study of T-cell memory formation after mild COVID-19. Study-level findings and limits: Clones that contracted clustered mainly in CM and EM if CD4+ and in EMRA if CD8+. Clones that contracted from day 15 to 85 had balanced CD4/CD8; later expanders were CD4+ biased. The study detected some responding clones in pre-infection memory, suggesting cross-reactive memory joined.

TCRdb called the 5' RACE reads again in MiXCR, with one record for every CDR3 protein. The sample includes roughly 16,000 distinct CDR3 sequences, roughly 21% of them seen just once. Trimming shortened V by 1 base and J by 0 bases, and 15 bases separated the two germline ends. The CDR3 is made up of 18 amino acids. Germline V gene data show CDR1 as LGHDT and CDR2 as YNNKEL (reference sequence). This clonotype was recorded at least ten times. Antigen unknown. The sequenced sample was PBMCs or a T cell subset sorted from them (not recorded which). The chain combines TRBV3-1 with TRBJ2-2; D gene unclear. The receptor was derived from a man aged 18-30 years who had mild COVID-19 (a few samples of this study predate the infection). Cell type and time point are not known. CDR3 sequence reads: CASSQAITVTANTGELFF. The CDR3 DNA reads TGTGCCAGCAGCCAAGCGATTACGGTGACCGCGAACACCGGGGAGCTGTTTTTT.